The source of this TCR beta chain is a study of T cell responses to AZD1222 COVID-19 vaccine. Broader study findings: Possibly, clonal diversity was underestimated; donors were largely white British and included more females. Repertoire collection took place solely once the T cell response had peaked.

CDR1 and CDR2 (germline): SGDLS, YYNGEE. V lost 3 bases, J lost 0 bases, and 16 bases lay in between. The CDR3 covers 17 residues. Of note for this clone: The antigen is not known.

The data were produced by immunoSEQ multiplex PCR, yet TCRdb's version contains in-frame clones alone and is incomplete. The data contain about 99,000 clones, more than 75% of them seen just once; the ten biggest clones take up 3% to 3.5%. This chain connects TRBV9 to TRBJ1-3; weak D call: TRBD1 (5 bases). The source of this sequence is an adult who received the MenACWY meningococcal vaccine as a control. Sequencing was performed on peripheral blood, taken 28 days after the second dose of the MenACWY control vaccine. CDR3 protein: CASSAASGPLSGNTIYF. As DNA, the CDR3 is TGTGCCAGCAGCGCCGCGTCGGGGCCCCTCTCTGGAAACACCATATATTTT.